These T cell receptor beta chains were read from a single sample in a study of T cell responses to AZD1222 COVID-19 vaccine. The table came from immunoSEQ multiplex PCR; TCRdb's copy has only in-frame clones and leaves some out. The data show some 130,000 clones, around 89% seen once. This specimen was peripheral blood, taken 28 days after the second AZD1222 dose. The receptors originated from an adult who received the AZD1222 COVID-19 vaccine. The CDR3 runs from the conserved cysteine through the conserved F or W. D genes are given only for firm matches. The size entry is marked missing in some rows and otherwise reads once, few, many or a size class.

v_call,j_call,clone_size,d_call,cdr3_nt,cdr3_aa
TRBV3-1/TRBV3-2,TRBJ2-1,.,TRBD2,TGTGCCAGCATCTCGACTAGCGGGAGAAGAGGTGAGCAGTTCTTC,CASISTSGRRGEQFF
TRBV2,TRBJ1-2,.,TRBD1,TGTGCCAGCAGTGATGACAGGGGGAAGAGCTACACCTTC,CASSDDRGKSYTF
TRBV19,TRBJ1-1,.,TRBD1,TGTGCCAGCGATAACAGGGGGATGAACACTGAAGCTTTCTTT,CASDNRGMNTEAFF
TRBV19,TRBJ1-5,.,.,TGTGCCAGTAGTATATTCGGAGCCATTATGAATCAGCCCCAGCATTTT,CASSIFGAIMNQPQHF
TRBV20-1,TRBJ2-1,.,TRBD2,TGCAGTGCTAGTCGTCTAGCGGGGGCTAGCTCCTACAATGAGCAGTTCTTC,CSASRLAGASSYNEQFF
TRBV19,TRBJ2-2,many,TRBD1,TGTGCTTCTTTGCGGGACAGGGCTGCAACCGGGGAGCTGTTTTTT,CASLRDRAATGELFF
TRBV6-5,TRBJ1-2,.,TRBD1,TGTGCCAGCAGGCCGGGACAGAACTATGGCTACACCTTC,CASRPGQNYGYTF
TRBV2,TRBJ1-5,.,.,TGTGCCAGCATCCCGGGGAGTTTTAGCAATCAGCCCCAGCATTTT,CASIPGSFSNQPQHF
TRBV5-8,TRBJ1-5,.,.,TGTGCCAGCAGCTTGGGACAGAATAGCAATCAGCCCCAGCATTTT,CASSLGQNSNQPQHF
TRBV14,TRBJ1-1,.,TRBD1,TGTGCCAGCAGCTCCAGGGGGCCGACTGAAGCTTTCTTT,CASSSRGPTEAFF
TRBV15,TRBJ1-5,.,.,TGTGCCACCAGCAGAGTTTTGGGGGAGAGTAGCAATCAGCCCCAGCATTTT,CATSRVLGESSNQPQHF
TRBV12-5,TRBJ2-5,.,TRBD2,TGTGCTAGTGGTTTTGGGACTAGGGGCATAGAGACCCAGTACTTC,CASGFGTRGIETQYF
TRBV9,TRBJ2-2,.,.,TGTGCCAGCAGCGTAGTGGGTGAAGGGCCGCTGTTTTTT,CASSVVGEGPLFF
TRBV19,TRBJ2-6,.,.,TGTGCCAGTAGTATAACTAGGGGCTCCCACGTCCTGACTTTC,CASSITRGSHVLTF
TRBV30,TRBJ1-1,.,.,TGTGCCTCAGGGGATACTGAAGCTTTCTTT,CASGDTEAFF